These 11 T cell receptor beta chains share one sample of origin, sequenced in a study of T cell changes during pregnancy in multiple sclerosis. Repertoires were generated with immunoSEQ multiplex PCR, while TCRdb's copy carries only in-frame clones and drops some. The table has fewer than 45,000 clones, more than 75% seen once; the top ten hold 5.5% to 6%. This specimen consisted of CD8+ T cells from peripheral blood mononuclear cells, obtained after pregnancy. These receptors were taken from a female donor in good health, enrolled as a control in a pregnancy study.

The chain combines TRBV2 with TRBJ1-2, with 7 bases fitting TRBD1. Unmatched junction bases numbered 8, after V lost 8 bases and J lost 5 bases. The CDR3 has 13 residues. Germline values: CDR1 SNHLY, CDR2 FYNNEI. CDR3 nucleotide sequence: TGTGCCAGCCCTGAGGGGGCTGAATATGGCTACACCTTC. Protein sequence: CASPEGAEYGYTF.

This chain connects TRBV7-9 to TRBJ1-2; tentative D call: TRBD1 (6 bases). V was pared by 5 bases and J by 8 bases, with 18 bases between. This CDR3 is built from 14 residues. CDR1 is SEHNR, CDR2 FQNEAQ, per germline (reference sequence). The CDR3 DNA reads TGTGCCAGCAGCCCCACAGGGCGTGATGAAGGCTACACCTTC. Its protein product is CASSPTGRDEGYTF. Filled out from reference TRBV7-9 and TRBJ1-2, the complete variable domain reads DTGVSQNPRHKITKRGQNVTFRCDPISEHNRLYWYRQTLGQGPEFLTYFQNEAQLEKSRLLSDRFSAERPKGSFSTLEIQRTEQGDSAMYLCASSPTGRDEGYTFGSGTRLTVV.

The chain couples TRBV7-9 to TRBJ2-7; 10 positions match TRBD1. V was clipped by 5 bases and J by 2 bases; unmatched bases: 9. The CDR3 is made up of 16 amino acids. Per the germline V gene, CDR1 is SEHNR and CDR2 is FQNEAQ (reference sequence). CDR3 region: CASSPGTGEAPYEQYF. DNA of the CDR3: TGTGCCAGCAGCCCCGGGACAGGGGAGGCCCCCTACGAGCAGTACTTC.

This clone was counted once. The chain links TRBV4-3 to TRBJ2-1; TRBD2 is a possible D gene (5 bases). CDR1 and CDR2 (germline): LGHNA, YSLEER. Trimming pared 1 base from V and 8 bases from J, leaving 18 bases between. CDR3 length: 16 residues. For the CDR3, the DNA is TGCGCCAGCAGCCAAGTAGCGAGCCTAGCATTCGATGAGCAGTTCTTC. Translating gives CASSQVASLAFDEQFF.

The chain uses TRBV7-2 and TRBJ2-7, with D possibly TRBD2 on 5 matching bases. The CDR3 loop spans 12 amino acids. The V gene lost 5 bases and the J gene lost 6 bases, with 11 bases spanning the gap. Germline V gene data show CDR1 as SGHTA and CDR2 as FQGNSA. CDR3: CASSPRGPEQYF. The DNA of the CDR3 is TGTGCCAGCAGCCCCCGGGGTCCCGAGCAGTACTTC.

The chain recombines TRBV9 with TRBJ1-1; possibly TRBD1 for D (5 bases). Trimming left V 3 bases short and J 1 base short, with 13 bases between. Germline V gives CDR1 SGDLS, CDR2 YYNGEE. CDR3 length: 15 amino acids. CDR3 in DNA: TGTGCCAGCAGCGCCCACCCGGGGGGGAACACTGAAGCTTTCTTT. Translating it yields CASSAHPGGNTEAFF.

The chain joins TRBV14 to TRBJ2-2; 9 bases align to TRBD2. The ends lost 4 bases at V and 10 bases at J; junction bases unmatched: 10. The CDR3 consists of 15 residues. Per the germline V gene, CDR1 is SGHDN and CDR2 is FVKESK. The CDR3 is CASSRRGVAGEELFF. Here the CDR3 DNA reads TGTGCCAGCAGCCGGCGTGGTGTAGCGGGGGAGGAGCTGTTTTTT.

The chain is built from TRBV10-2 and TRBJ2-1; the match to TRBD1 covers 11 bases. The V gene's germline CDR1 is WSHSY and CDR2 SAAADI. Trimming at V came to 6 bases and at J to 6 bases, leaving 7 bases not matched to a gene. The CDR3 consists of 15 residues. The CDR3 sequence: CASRISGTGGNEQFF. The CDR3 DNA sequence: TGCGCCAGCAGGATCTCCGGGACAGGGGGCAATGAGCAGTTCTTC.

V is TRBV7-3 and J is TRBJ1-2; possibly TRBD1 for D (6 bases). V shed 1 base and J shed 6 bases, with 21 bases lying between them. Per germline, CDR1 SGHTA and CDR2 FQGTGA. This CDR3 is 17 amino acids long. CDR3 nucleotides: TGTGCCAGCAGCTTAATAGCCGGGACAAGAGGATTAGATGGCTACACCTTC. Translated: CASSLIAGTRGLDGYTF.

The genes are TRBV10-3 and TRBJ1-2, with TRBD1 matching over 7 bases. CDR1 ENHRY and CDR2 SYGVKD come from the germline V gene. The CDR3 length is 14 residues. The ends lost 8 bases at V and 7 bases at J; junction bases unmatched: 13. The CDR3 protein is CAIEKGQAGGGYTF. In DNA form, the CDR3 reads TGTGCCATCGAAAAAGGACAGGCCGGGGGTGGCTACACCTTC.

The CDR3 region has the DNA TGTGCCACCAGCGGTCTGGACAGGGTCGGAAGCAATCAGCCCCAGCATTTT. It yields the protein CATSGLDRVGSNQPQHF. This chain joins TRBV15 and TRBJ1-5; 8 bases line up with TRBD1. Looked up from germline, CDR1 is LNHNV and CDR2 is YYDKDF (reference sequence). This CDR3 is built from 17 residues. V lost 5 bases to trimming and J lost 1 base; unmatched junction nucleotides: 10.